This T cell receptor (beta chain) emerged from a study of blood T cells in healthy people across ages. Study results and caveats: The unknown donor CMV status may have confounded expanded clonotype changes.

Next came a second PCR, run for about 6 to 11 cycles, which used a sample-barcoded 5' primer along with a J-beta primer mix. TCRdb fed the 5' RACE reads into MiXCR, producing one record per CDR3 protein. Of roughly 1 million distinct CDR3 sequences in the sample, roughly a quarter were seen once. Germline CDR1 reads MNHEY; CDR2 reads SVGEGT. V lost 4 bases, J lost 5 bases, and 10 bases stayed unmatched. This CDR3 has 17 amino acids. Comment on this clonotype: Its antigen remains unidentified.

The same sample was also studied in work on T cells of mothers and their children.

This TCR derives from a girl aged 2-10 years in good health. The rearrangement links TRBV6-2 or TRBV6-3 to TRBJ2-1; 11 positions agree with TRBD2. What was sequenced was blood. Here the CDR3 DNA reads TGTGCCAGCAGTTTCTCCCCTAGCGGGGGGCCTAACAATGAGCAGTTCTTC. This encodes CASSFSPSGGPNNEQFF.